The rows below give T cell receptor beta chains drawn from one sample of a study of T cell responses to AZD1222 COVID-19 vaccine. TCRdb's table, derived via immunoSEQ multiplex PCR, lists solely in-frame clones and lacks some. Of 85,000 to 130,000 clones in the sample, 80% to 90% are singletons; the top ten hold 3.3%. This specimen consisted of peripheral blood, obtained on day 0 of AZD1222 vaccination. These receptors all stem from an adult in good health. The conserved cysteine and the conserved F or W are not part of the CDR3 here. The order of the fields is J gene, V gene, D gene, CDR3 protein. The D gene is left open where the match is weak.

>TRBJ2-2|TRBV7-3|.
ASSLTARRGTGELF
>TRBJ2-5|TRBV7-9|.
ASSFSGSQETQY
>TRBJ2-1|TRBV18|.
ASSPHAGDEQF
>TRBJ2-7|TRBV7-9|TRBD1
ASSLGHDRAEQY
>TRBJ2-7|TRBV6-5|.
ASRGGTVPYEQY
>TRBJ1-6|TRBV6-5|TRBD1
ASRTTGEGSPLH
>TRBJ2-2|TRBV19|TRBD2
ASSIVSGGANGELF
>TRBJ1-3|TRBV18|.
ASSPRTDPGNTIY
>TRBJ2-3|TRBV6-2/TRBV6-3|TRBD2
ASSYSASGGATDTQY
>TRBJ2-1|TRBV6-5|.
ASSYRGAQTLPLQF
>TRBJ2-1|TRBV7-3|.
ASSLTSRGAQF
>TRBJ2-1|TRBV3-1/TRBV3-2|.
AISDPLIGEQF
>TRBJ1-5|TRBV12-3/TRBV12-4|.
ASRGPGPQH
>TRBJ1-2|TRBV6-2/TRBV6-3|.
ASSTFGGYT
>TRBJ1-2|TRBV4-1|.
ASSQGDGKRDGYT
>TRBJ1-3|TRBV7-6|.
ASSRLGTQKGSSGNTIY
>TRBJ2-3|TRBV24-1|TRBD2
ATSGTSGGAITPDTQY
>TRBJ1-1|TRBV2|.
ASRYTASGEAF
>TRBJ2-2|TRBV7-3|TRBD2
ASRPGGSGTGELF
>TRBJ1-1|TRBV18|TRBD1
ASSSTGERYTEAF
>TRBJ1-2|TRBV6-1|.
ASSERGDYGYT
>TRBJ1-1|TRBV11-3|TRBD1
ASSPRQGVLNTEAF
>TRBJ1-5|TRBV7-2|.
ASSAGVNQPQH
>TRBJ2-5|TRBV5-6|TRBD2
ASSLSGGAVETQY
>TRBJ1-2|TRBV18|.
ASSPGETGYYGYT
>TRBJ2-5|TRBV7-8|.
ASSGGLLETQY
>TRBJ1-2|TRBV29-1|TRBD1
SARPDRGRNYGYT
>TRBJ1-6|TRBV5-4|TRBD1
ASSSRTGGYNSPLH
>TRBJ2-1|TRBV18|.
ASSPQLENEQF
>TRBJ1-3|TRBV12-3/TRBV12-4|TRBD1
ASSWGQGNTIY
>TRBJ1-1|TRBV24-1|.
ATSDQGYAAF
>TRBJ1-2|TRBV27|.
ASIPGRYS
>TRBJ1-1|TRBV7-2|.
ASSFGNLNTEAF
>TRBJ1-1|TRBV7-2|.
ASSLDAAGRQAF
>TRBJ1-5|TRBV28|TRBD1
ASRPPGQNQPQH
>TRBJ1-1|TRBV10-1|.
ASSQVGPEAF
>TRBJ1-6|TRBV7-6|.
ASSPRGPNSPLH
>TRBJ2-7|TRBV5-6|.
ASSFDVASSYEQY
>TRBJ1-1|TRBV7-2|.
ASREGGRRNTEAF
>TRBJ2-2|TRBV4-1|TRBD1
ASSQNRGVNTGELF
>TRBJ1-1|TRBV18|.
ASSDGANTEAF
>TRBJ2-7|TRBV7-2|.
ASSSQASYEQY
>TRBJ1-1|TRBV12-3/TRBV12-4|.
ASSIGQYEAF
>TRBJ2-5|TRBV11-2|.
ASSFTSQETQY
>TRBJ2-2|TRBV14|.
ASSPRYRAGELF
>TRBJ2-2|TRBV11-3|.
ASSLRRTGELF
>TRBJ2-6|TRBV5-8|.
ASSLGLSSGANVLT
>TRBJ1-2|TRBV24-1|.
ATSDTLGRGANYGYT
>TRBJ1-1|TRBV7-9|.
ASSFPDRKNTEAF
>TRBJ2-7|TRBV4-1|TRBD1
ASSRARQGSYEQY
>TRBJ1-4|TRBV5-1|.
ASSLPSTADRSLPSEEKLF